This T cell receptor beta chain was sequenced for a study of PD-1 blockade in classical Hodgkin lymphoma. Across the whole study: It was nivolumab at 3 mg/kg, given intravenously every 2 weeks, that patients received. Study-level results: Similar baseline diversity was found in complete responders and newly diagnosed patients.

About this clone itself: The antigen is not known.

Time point here: cycle 4 day 1 (C4D1), after six to seven weeks of nivolumab. With no exception, relapse followed autologous stem cell transplantation in all patients, and brentuximab vedotin exposure varied. Thawed PBMCs underwent magnetic negative selection to yield purified CD4+ T cells. TCRdb's table, derived via immunoSEQ multiplex PCR, lists solely in-frame clones and lacks some. The sample includes about 9,500 clones, 75% to 90% of them seen just once. The CDR3 is made up of 13 amino acids. Trimming pared 2 bases from V and 4 bases from J, leaving 9 bases between. Germline V gene sequence: CDR1 SGHDT, CDR2 YYEEEE.

V and J are TRBV5-6 and TRBJ1-1, with D tentatively TRBD1 (5 bases). The specimen was CD4+ T cells from blood, collected before the fourth cycle of nivolumab. The receptor's source is a human donor with classical Hodgkin lymphoma. CDR3 DNA sequence: TGTGCCAGCAGCTTTGCAGGGAGCACTGAAGCTTTCTTT. It is translated as CASSFAGSTEAFF.